Listed below are T cell receptor beta chains from one sample, sequenced in a study of shared clonotypes between healthy human individuals. Clones were read by immunoSEQ multiplex PCR, and TCRdb kept only the in-frame ones, dropping some. The data contain a few million clones, 80% to 95% of them singletons. The specimen was naive CD8+ T cells from PBMCs. The receptors were gathered from a man aged 18 to 30 in good health. Some clones in this sample may be carry-over from other donors' samples. Each CDR3 is given with its conserved first and last residue. The D gene is left open where the match is weak. Clone size is not always given. Where it is, it says once, few, many or a class for expanded clones.

size: NA; J: TRBJ2-7; D: NA; V: TRBV6-5; CDR3: CASSFGHASSYEQYF; DNA: TGTGCCAGCAGTTTCGGACACGCTTCCTCCTACGAGCAGTACTTC
size: NA; J: TRBJ2-4; D: TRBD2; V: TRBV2; CDR3: CASSGDYPIAKNIQYF; DNA: TGTGCCAGCAGTGGGGACTACCCAATAGCCAAAAACATTCAGTACTTC
size: NA; J: TRBJ2-6; D: NA; V: TRBV23-1; CDR3: CASSQRPLSPGANVLTF; DNA: TGCGCCAGCAGTCAAAGACCCCTAAGCCCTGGGGCCAACGTCCTGACTTTC
size: NA; J: TRBJ1-1; D: TRBD1; V: TRBV2; CDR3: CASTQGAVTEAFF; DNA: TGTGCCAGCACTCAGGGGGCCGTGACTGAAGCTTTCTTT
size: NA; J: TRBJ2-1; D: NA; V: TRBV27; CDR3: CASSSYLSGNEQFF; DNA: TGTGCCAGCAGTTCCTACCTGAGCGGGAATGAGCAGTTCTTC
size: once; J: TRBJ2-1; D: TRBD1; V: TRBV10-3; CDR3: CAISESIARQGANGRNEQFF; DNA: TGTGCCATCAGTGAGTCGATCGCGAGACAGGGGGCGAACGGTAGGAATGAGCAGTTCTTC
size: NA; J: TRBJ2-7; D: TRBD2; V: TRBV15; CDR3: CATSNSGSGEQYF; DNA: TGTGCCACCAGCAATAGCGGGAGCGGTGAGCAGTACTTC
size: NA; J: TRBJ1-1; D: NA; V: TRBV6-5; CDR3: CASSASTRTEAFF; DNA: TGTGCCAGCAGCGCCTCGACGCGTACTGAAGCTTTCTTT
size: NA; J: TRBJ2-5; D: TRBD2; V: TRBV5-1; CDR3: CASSSRPGLAGVETQYF; DNA: TGCGCCAGCAGCTCCAGGCCGGGACTAGCGGGAGTTGAGACCCAGTACTTC
size: NA; J: TRBJ2-7; D: NA; V: TRBV4-1; CDR3: CASSQKGLDPLEQYF; DNA: TGCGCCAGCAGCCAAAAAGGCTTGGACCCCCTCGAGCAGTACTTC
size: NA; J: TRBJ2-7; D: TRBD1; V: TRBV5-1; CDR3: CASSSGQGDEQYF; DNA: TGCGCCAGCAGCTCAGGACAGGGTGACGAGCAGTACTTC
size: NA; J: TRBJ2-7; D: TRBD1; V: TRBV7-9; CDR3: CASSLVPLTGIEQYF; DNA: TGTGCCAGCAGCTTAGTCCCCTTGACAGGGATCGAGCAGTACTTC
size: NA; J: TRBJ2-7; D: TRBD1; V: TRBV29-1; CDR3: CSVEVLDRGSSYEQYF; DNA: TGCAGCGTTGAAGTTTTAGACAGGGGGAGCTCCTACGAGCAGTACTTC
size: NA; J: TRBJ2-7; D: NA; V: TRBV20-1; CDR3: CSAGLPYEQYF; DNA: TGCAGTGCTGGCCTCCCCTACGAGCAGTACTTC
size: NA; J: TRBJ2-3; D: TRBD2; V: TRBV9; CDR3: CASSVGLAGRTDTQYF; DNA: TGTGCCAGCAGCGTAGGTTTAGCGGGGCGCACAGATACGCAGTATTTT
size: NA; J: TRBJ1-2; D: NA; V: TRBV19; CDR3: CASSMVAAIPHGYTF; DNA: TGTGCCAGTAGTATGGTGGCAGCGATTCCCCATGGCTACACCTTC
size: NA; J: TRBJ2-7; D: NA; V: TRBV25-1; CDR3: CASSEYRGRLPYEQYF; DNA: TGTGCCAGCAGTGAATATAGGGGGAGGTTACCCTACGAGCAGTACTTC
size: NA; J: TRBJ2-5; D: NA; V: TRBV28; CDR3: CASSPQGLEAQETQYF; DNA: TGTGCCAGCAGTCCCCAGGGCCTGGAGGCGCAAGAGACCCAGTACTTC
size: NA; J: TRBJ1-2; D: NA; V: TRBV6-1; CDR3: CASSEIVARVDYGYTF; DNA: TGTGCCAGCAGTGAAATCGTCGCCAGGGTTGACTATGGCTACACCTTC
size: NA; J: TRBJ2-7; D: NA; V: TRBV9; CDR3: CASSVDSSYEQYF; DNA: TGTGCCAGCAGCGTAGATAGCTCCTACGAGCAGTACTTC
size: NA; J: TRBJ1-2; D: TRBD1; V: TRBV11-2; CDR3: CASSHRDRDSYGYTF; DNA: TGTGCCAGCAGCCACCGCGACAGGGATTCCTATGGCTACACCTTC
size: NA; J: TRBJ2-7; D: TRBD1; V: TRBV4-3; CDR3: CASSQVTAGTGSGEQYF; DNA: TGCGCCAGCAGCCAAGTCACAGCAGGGACAGGGTCCGGCGAGCAGTACTTC
size: NA; J: TRBJ2-1; D: NA; V: TRBV28; CDR3: CAGGWGGLYNEQFF; DNA: TGTGCCGGGGGATGGGGAGGCCTCTACAATGAGCAGTTCTTC
size: NA; J: TRBJ2-7; D: TRBD2; V: TRBV5-1; CDR3: CASSLVPSGGYEQYF; DNA: TGCGCCAGCAGCTTGGTGCCTAGCGGGGGCTACGAGCAGTACTTC
size: NA; J: TRBJ1-5; D: TRBD1; V: TRBV13; CDR3: CASSLRGPGQPQHF; DNA: TGTGCCAGCAGCCTAAGGGGGCCGGGGCAGCCCCAGCATTTT
size: NA; J: TRBJ2-3; D: NA; V: TRBV28; CDR3: CASRRDRSDTQYF; DNA: TGTGCCTCACGGAGGGACCGGTCCGATACGCAGTATTTT
size: NA; J: TRBJ1-4; D: TRBD1; V: TRBV27; CDR3: CASSSQGEGANEKLFF; DNA: TGTGCCAGCAGTTCACAGGGGGAAGGGGCTAATGAAAAACTGTTTTTT
size: NA; J: TRBJ1-3; D: NA; V: TRBV4-1; CDR3: CASSQGRNSGNTIYF; DNA: TGCGCCAGCAGCCAAGGACGGAACTCTGGAAACACCATATATTTT